This T cell receptor (beta chain) came from a study of cytomegalovirus exposure and HLA in healthy donors. Primers included in the PCR were 60 Vbeta and 13 Jbeta primers. Libraries were prepared by immunoSEQ multiplex PCR; TCRdb keeps only in-frame clonotypes and omits some of them. The data hold 150,000 to 200,000 clones, with around 90% observed a single time. Material for sequencing was PBMCs. The TCR comes from a boy aged 2 to 10 in good health and CMV-seronegative.

The CDR3 reads CASSRAGGGKLFF. CDR3 nucleotide sequence: TGTGCCAGCAGCCGGGCCGGGGGGGGAAAACTGTTTTTT. The chain recombines TRBV27 with TRBJ1-4; the D gene is possibly TRBD1 (5 bases). Trimming cost V 6 bases and J 10 bases, with 15 bases left between them. This CDR3 spans 13 amino acids. Per germline, CDR1 MNHEY and CDR2 SMNVEV (reference sequence).